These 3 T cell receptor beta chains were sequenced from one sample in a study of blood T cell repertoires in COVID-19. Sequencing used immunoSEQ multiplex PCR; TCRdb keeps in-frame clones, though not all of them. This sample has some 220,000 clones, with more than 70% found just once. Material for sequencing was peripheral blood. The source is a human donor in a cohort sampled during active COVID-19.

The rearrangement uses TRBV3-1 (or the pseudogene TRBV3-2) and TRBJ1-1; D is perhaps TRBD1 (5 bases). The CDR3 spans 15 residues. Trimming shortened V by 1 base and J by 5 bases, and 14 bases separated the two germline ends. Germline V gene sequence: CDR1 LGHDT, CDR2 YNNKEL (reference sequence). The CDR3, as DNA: TGTGCCAGCAGCCAAGTGGCAGGGCTTCGGACTGAAGCTTTCTTT. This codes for CASSQVAGLRTEAFF.

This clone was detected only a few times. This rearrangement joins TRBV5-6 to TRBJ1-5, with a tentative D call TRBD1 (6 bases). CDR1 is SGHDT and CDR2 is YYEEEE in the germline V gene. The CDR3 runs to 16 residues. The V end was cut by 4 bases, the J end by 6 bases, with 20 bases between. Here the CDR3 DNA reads TGTGCCAGCAGCAGAAGGTCTGGGGGCAGGAGTCAGCCCCAGCATTTT. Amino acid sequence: CASSRRSGGRSQPQHF. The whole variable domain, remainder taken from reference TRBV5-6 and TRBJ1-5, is DAGVTQSPTHLIKTRGQQVTLRCSPKSGHDTVSWYQQALGQGPQFIFQYYEEEERQRGNFPDRFSGHQFPNYSSELNVNALLLGDSALYLCASSRRSGGRSQPQHFGDGTRLSIL.

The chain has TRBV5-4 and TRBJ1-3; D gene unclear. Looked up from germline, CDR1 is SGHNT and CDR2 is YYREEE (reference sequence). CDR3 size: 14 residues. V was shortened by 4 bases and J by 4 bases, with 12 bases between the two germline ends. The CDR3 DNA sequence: TGTGCCAGCAGCACCGGAGGACCGGGAAACACCATATATTTT. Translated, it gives CASSTGGPGNTIYF.